Each of the 32 T cell receptor beta chains below was sequenced from the same sample in a study of cytomegalovirus exposure and HLA in healthy donors. PCR used 60 Vbeta primers and 13 Jbeta primers. Some clones are missing from TCRdb's copy, which holds only in-frame ones; the method was immunoSEQ multiplex PCR. Its clone listing holds 80,000 to 100,000 clones. The sample was PBMCs. These receptors were taken from a woman aged 25 to 39 in good health and CMV-seronegative.

The chain uses TRBV23-1 and TRBJ2-2; D uncertain. TRBV23-1 qualifies as an ORF whose function is uncertain. There are 13 residues in the CDR3. Trimming removed 5 bases from V and 1 base from J, with 5 bases in between. The DNA of the CDR3 is TGCGCCAGCAGTACTCAGAACACCGGGGAGCTGTTTTTT. Translated, it gives CASSTQNTGELFF.

The rearrangement links TRBV18 to TRBJ2-5, with 9 nucleotides matching TRBD2. The ends lost 4 bases at V and 4 bases at J; junction bases unmatched: 10. This CDR3 contains 16 residues. Germline V lookup: CDR1 KGHSH, CDR2 LQKENI. CDR3 in DNA: TGTGCCAGCTCACTGGAAGCGGGAGGAAATTCAGAGACCCAGTACTTC. Translation gives CASSLEAGGNSETQYF.

V and J are TRBV18 and TRBJ2-1, with 13 bases matching TRBD2. Losses at the gene ends were 5 bases for V and 9 bases for J; bases not matched to a gene: 10. The CDR3 runs to 16 residues. In germline, CDR1 is KGHSH, CDR2 LQKENI. The CDR3 DNA reads TGTGCCAGCTCAACGCAAACTAGCGGGGGGGCAAGTGAGCAGTTCTTC. It codes for CASSTQTSGGASEQFF.

The genes are TRBV6-1 and TRBJ1-2; D not resolved. The ends were cut back, 1 base at V and 2 bases at J, with 8 bases in the middle. The CDR3 spans 14 residues. Germline assignment: CDR1 MNHNS and CDR2 SASEGT. This chain's CDR3 is CASSEVSENYGYTF. CDR3 nucleotides: TGTGCCAGCAGTGAAGTTAGTGAAAACTATGGCTACACCTTC.

DNA for the CDR3: TGTGCCATCAGTGAGTCGACTCGCGGCCTTCAGGGCTACGAGCAGTACTTC. Its protein product is CAISESTRGLQGYEQYF. The rearrangement uses TRBV10-3 and TRBJ2-7; tentatively, D is TRBD1 (5 bases). The CDR3 is 17 residues long. V was trimmed by 0 bases and J by 3 bases, leaving 18 bases between them. Germline V gene data show CDR1 as ENHRY and CDR2 as SYGVKD.

The chain recombines TRBV27 with TRBJ2-1, with D possibly being TRBD2 (6 bases). The germline V gene has CDR1 MNHEY and CDR2 SMNVEV (reference sequence). The V end was cut by 7 bases, the J end by 8 bases, with 9 bases between. The CDR3 spans 11 residues. For the CDR3, the DNA is TGTGCCAGCACCGGGGGAGATGAGCAGTTCTTC. Amino acid sequence: CASTGGDEQFF.

The chain carries TRBV19 and TRBJ1-2; D may be TRBD1 (5 bases). This CDR3 has 14 residues. CDR1 and CDR2 from the germline V gene are LNHDA and SQIVND (reference sequence). Trimming cost V 5 bases and J 3 bases, with 13 bases left between them. CDR3 sequence reads: CASSVTQGYYGYTF. DNA of the CDR3: TGTGCCAGTAGTGTGACTCAGGGATACTATGGCTACACCTTC.

The CDR3 is CASSLEGGISYEQYF. In DNA form, the CDR3 reads TGCGCCAGCAGCTTGGAGGGAGGGATCTCCTACGAGCAGTACTTC. The chain employs TRBV5-1 and TRBJ2-7; TRBD2 aligns across 7 bases. Per germline, CDR1 SGHRS and CDR2 YFSETQ. This CDR3 has 15 amino acids. J was trimmed by 0 bases and V by 0 bases; bases with no gene match: 3.

The gene calls are TRBV6-4 and TRBJ2-2; 11 nucleotides line up with TRBD2. J gave up 1 base and V 5 bases, and 3 bases lay outside the gene matches. This CDR3 has 16 amino acids. Germline CDR1 and CDR2: MRHNA and SNTAGT. In nucleotides, the CDR3 is TGTGCCAGCAGTCTTCTAGCGGGAGGGAACACCGGGGAGCTGTTTTTT. Its protein product is CASSLLAGGNTGELFF.

This sequence joins TRBV19 and TRBJ1-2, with TRBD1 identical over 8 bases. The V gene's germline CDR1 is LNHDA and CDR2 SQIVND (reference sequence). The CDR3 totals 17 residues. V gave up 5 bases and J gave up 1 base; unmatched junction bases: 12. The CDR3 DNA sequence: TGTGCCAGTAGTGAGGGGTCCGGACAGGGAGATAACTATGGCTACACCTTC. Translating it yields CASSEGSGQGDNYGYTF.

The chain carries TRBV6-1 and TRBJ2-5; 7 bases match TRBD1. The J call may be in error: the DNA end matches TRBJ2-7 better. This CDR3 contains 15 residues. Germline CDR1 reads MNHNS; CDR2 reads SASEGT. The CDR3: CASSLPTGPGSEQYF. The CDR3 bases are TGTGCCAGCAGTTTACCGACAGGGCCGGGAAGCGAGCAGTACTTC.

Remarks on this clone: Because it lacks the conserved phenylalanine or tryptophan at the end, this CDR3 is likely a read error. The chain combines TRBV7-9 with TRBJ1-2, with 9 bases lining up with TRBD1. V trimming: 1 base; J trimming: 2 bases; junction bases outside the gene matches: 2. This CDR3 is 15 amino acids long. Germline lookup yields CDR1 SEHNR and CDR2 FQNEAQ (reference sequence). The CDR3 sequence: CASSLGTGGNYGYTL. Written as DNA, the CDR3 is TGTGCCAGCAGCTTAGGAACAGGGGGCAACTATGGCTACACCCTC.

This chain joins TRBV5-1 and TRBJ2-3; 9 bases are a match to TRBD1. Losses at the gene ends were 4 bases for V and 4 bases for J; bases not matched to a gene: 4. Germline CDR1 is SGHRS and CDR2 is YFSETQ. This CDR3 is built from 14 residues. CDR3 region: CASSPDRGPDTQYF. Written as DNA, the CDR3 is TGCGCCAGCAGCCCGGACAGGGGCCCAGATACGCAGTATTTT.

The V call is TRBV6-1, the J call TRBJ1-1; 9 nucleotides align to TRBD1. The CDR3 covers 13 residues. After removal of 8 bases from V and 6 bases from J, the junction contained 7 bases not matched to a gene. Germline V gene sequence: CDR1 MNHNS, CDR2 SASEGT. The CDR3 region has the DNA TGTGCCAGCGGACAGGGGCTTTTTTCTGAAGCTTTCTTT. Protein sequence: CASGQGLFSEAFF.

This chain joins TRBV11-2 and TRBJ2-6, with D hard to call. The germline V and J ends were trimmed by 2 bases and 0 bases, with 14 bases remaining between them. From germline, CDR1 is SGHAT and CDR2 FQNNGV. CDR3 length: 18 residues. CDR3: CASSLINIPYSGANVLTF. The CDR3 DNA reads TGTGCCAGCAGCTTAATAAACATTCCATACTCTGGGGCCAACGTCCTGACTTTC.

The chain combines TRBV2 with TRBJ2-1; 10 bases map to TRBD2. From germline, CDR1 is SNHLY and CDR2 FYNNEI. The length of the CDR3 is 13 residues. The ends lost 10 bases at V and 4 bases at J; junction bases unmatched: 4. CDR3 in amino acids: CATILAGYNEQFF. For the CDR3, the DNA is TGTGCCACCATACTAGCGGGATACAATGAGCAGTTCTTC.

V is TRBV13 and J is TRBJ1-5; D gene uncertain. This CDR3 comprises 14 residues. Germline V lookup: CDR1 PRHDT, CDR2 FYEKMQ (reference sequence). V was trimmed by 0 bases and J by 1 base, leaving 4 bases between them. The CDR3 spells CASSLGASNQPQHF. The CDR3 nucleotides are TGTGCCAGCAGCTTAGGAGCGAGCAATCAGCCCCAGCATTTT.

The chain joins TRBV5-1 to TRBJ1-3; the D is unclear. CDR1 and CDR2 from the germline V gene are SGHRS and YFSETQ. This CDR3 contains 15 residues. Trimming cost V 1 base and J 0 bases, with 8 bases left between them. The CDR3 is CASSLTSLSGNTIYF. For the CDR3, the DNA is TGCGCCAGCAGCTTGACATCGCTCTCTGGAAACACCATATATTTT.

The chain couples TRBV2 to TRBJ1-2, with D unresolved. Germline CDR1 reads SNHLY; CDR2 reads FYNNEI. V was trimmed by 9 bases and J by 8 bases, leaving 25 bases between them. The CDR3 contains 15 residues. CDR3 loop: CASGLGGSSPLGYTF. The CDR3 DNA reads TGTGCCAGTGGTCTAGGTGGCAGTTCCCCTTTGGGCTACACCTTC.

Details on this clone: The sample contains more than one DNA sequence encoding this CDR3. The chain couples TRBV10-3 to TRBJ1-1; no clear D. In germline, CDR1 is ENHRY, CDR2 SYGVKD. V lost 3 bases and J lost 7, with 9 bases in between. The CDR3 has 12 residues. CDR3 coding DNA: TGTGCCATCAGTGAAATAGCTAGTGAAGCTTTCTTT. This sequence encodes CAISEIASEAFF.

The chain employs TRBV9 and TRBJ2-5; 9 bases agree with TRBD2. The CDR3 sequence is 16 residues long. V lost 3 bases and J lost 4; bases outside the gene matches: 10. Germline assignment: CDR1 SGDLS and CDR2 YYNGEE. CDR3 sequence: CASSESAGGSVETQYF. DNA for the CDR3: TGTGCCAGCAGCGAGTCAGCGGGGGGATCGGTAGAGACCCAGTACTTC.

The chain combines TRBV7-9 with TRBJ2-1; TRBD2 agrees at 7 bases. V lost 2 bases and J lost 10; bases outside the gene matches: 14. Germline CDR1 and CDR2: SEHNR and FQNEAQ (reference sequence). The CDR3 extends over 16 amino acids. DNA for the CDR3: TGTGCCAGCAGCTTAAACCGACTAGCCGTTCGTCGCGAGCAGTTCTTC. Its translation: CASSLNRLAVRREQFF.

The rearrangement uses TRBV6-5 and TRBJ1-6; D is possibly TRBD1 (5 bases). The germline V gene encodes CDR1 MNHEY and CDR2 SVGAGI. Trimming pared 7 bases from V and 5 bases from J, leaving 12 bases between. The CDR3 sequence is 14 residues long. CDR3 bases: TGTGCCAGCACCCCGATCAGGGATAATTCACCCCTCCACTTT. It encodes CASTPIRDNSPLHF.

Here the CDR3 DNA reads TGCGCCAGCAGCAAGGTACAGGGGGGGAATGAGCAGTTCTTC. This sequence encodes CASSKVQGGNEQFF. This rearrangement joins TRBV5-1 to TRBJ2-1, with D possibly matching TRBD1 (8 bases). Germline V CDR1 and CDR2: SGHRS, YFSETQ. This CDR3 is built from 14 residues. The V end lost 4 bases, the J end lost 7 bases, and 15 bases lay between the germline ends.

The genes are TRBV5-1 and TRBJ1-4; unclear D gene. Germline V gene lookup returns CDR1 SGHRS and CDR2 YFSETQ. V was cut by 4 bases and J by 1 base, with 8 bases left in between. The CDR3 has 14 amino acids. CDR3 amino acids: CASSAGGTNEKLFF. As DNA, the CDR3 is TGCGCCAGCAGCGCAGGAGGAACTAATGAAAAACTGTTTTTT.

The V call is TRBV30, the J call TRBJ1-2; D is possibly TRBD1 (5 bases). The V end was cut by 2 bases, the J end by 3 bases, with 19 bases between. CDR3 length equals 16 residues. Germline-derived CDR1 and CDR2 are GTSNPN and SVGIG (reference sequence). CDR3 in DNA: TGTGCCTGGAGTAGGGCCGGCGGGGGAGCTGACTATGGCTACACCTTC. Translation gives CAWSRAGGGADYGYTF.

The chain combines TRBV2 with TRBJ2-5; TRBD2 aligns across 10 bases. The CDR3 sequence is 14 residues long. With V trimmed by 8 bases and J by 9 bases, 12 bases remained unmatched. Germline values: CDR1 SNHLY, CDR2 FYNNEI. CDR3 sequence: CASVEGLASGAQYF. The DNA of the CDR3 is TGTGCCAGCGTAGAGGGACTAGCGAGTGGGGCCCAGTACTTC.

The chain carries TRBV9 and TRBJ1-1; TRBD1 matches 8 bases. Germline V gene sequence: CDR1 SGDLS, CDR2 YYNGEE. The length of the CDR3 is 12 residues. V was pared by 3 bases and J by 6 bases, with 1 base of the junction left unmatched. For the CDR3, the DNA is TGTGCCAGCAGCGGGACAGGGTCTGAAGCTTTCTTT. Protein product: CASSGTGSEAFF.

CDR3 residues: CASSAPGGVGNTIYF. CDR3 coding DNA: TGTGCCAGCAGTGCCCCGGGGGGGGTGGGAAACACCATATATTTT. The rearrangement uses TRBV6-5 and TRBJ1-3; D may be TRBD1 (5 bases). Trimming removed 5 bases at V and 4 bases at J, with 15 bases between. This CDR3 has 15 amino acids. The V gene's germline CDR1 is MNHEY and CDR2 SVGAGI.

This chain uses TRBV15 with TRBJ1-2; perhaps TRBD1 as D (5 bases). Germline V CDR1 and CDR2: LNHNV, YYDKDF (reference sequence). The CDR3 extends over 14 amino acids. Trimming stripped 0 bases from V and 8 bases from J, with 13 bases between. CDR3 amino acids: CATSRDPGAGGYTF. The CDR3 DNA reads TGTGCCACCAGCAGAGATCCTGGGGCCGGGGGCTACACCTTC.

The rearrangement uses TRBV7-2 and TRBJ1-5; TRBD1 matches 7 bases. From germline, CDR1 is SGHTA and CDR2 FQGNSA. With V trimmed by 3 bases and J by 6 bases, 5 bases remained unmatched. The CDR3 has 14 amino acids. CDR3 DNA: TGTGCCAGCAGCTTGGGACAGTTCCCTCAGCCCCAGCATTTT. It is translated as CASSLGQFPQPQHF.

This rearrangement joins TRBV27 to TRBJ1-2; 7 nucleotides agree with TRBD1. V lost 4 bases and J lost 2; bases outside the gene matches: 13. Germline V gene data show CDR1 as MNHEY and CDR2 as SMNVEV (reference sequence). CDR3 length: 17 residues. The CDR3 DNA sequence: TGTGCCAGCAGTTCCCTCTTTTTGGGACAGAAGAACTATGGCTACACCTTC. Translating gives CASSSLFLGQKNYGYTF.